One and the same sample provided the 18 T cell receptor beta chains below, sequenced in a study of T cell responses to AZD1222 COVID-19 vaccine. Libraries were prepared by immunoSEQ multiplex PCR; TCRdb keeps only in-frame clonotypes and omits some of them. The sample holds 90,000 to 120,000 clones, roughly 86% seen once. The sequencing used peripheral blood, collected 28 days after the second dose of the MenACWY control vaccine. These receptors originate from an adult who received the MenACWY meningococcal vaccine as a control.

This rearrangement joins TRBV6-4 to TRBJ1-4; D gene ambiguous. Germline V lookup: CDR1 MRHNA, CDR2 SNTAGT. Trimming cost V 2 bases and J 6 bases, with 10 bases left between them. The CDR3 totals 14 residues. CDR3 protein: CASSDGSRYEKLFF. As DNA, the CDR3 is TGTGCCAGCAGTGACGGGAGCAGATATGAAAAACTGTTTTTT.

This clone was seen only once. The chain links TRBV5-1 to TRBJ1-2; the D gene is possibly TRBD1 (6 bases). Deletions cut 0 bases from V and 3 bases from J, with 12 bases between. CDR3 length equals 15 residues. Germline values: CDR1 SGHRS, CDR2 YFSETQ. The CDR3 loop is CASSLAQGLDYGYTF. In nucleotides, the CDR3 is TGCGCCAGCAGCTTGGCCCAGGGGTTGGACTATGGCTACACCTTC.

The CDR3, as DNA: TGTGCCAGCGGGGCTAGCGGGGGGCCAAATGAGCAGTTCTTC. Residues: CASGASGGPNEQFF. The chain carries TRBV7-3 and TRBJ2-1; 11 bases fit TRBD2. V trimming: 8 bases; J trimming: 7 bases; junction bases outside the gene matches: 7. Germline CDR1 reads SGHTA; CDR2 reads FQGTGA. The CDR3 extends over 14 amino acids.

V and J are TRBV5-5 and TRBJ1-1; a possible D gene is TRBD1 (5 bases). V lost 6 bases to trimming and J lost 6 bases, with 21 bases between them. CDR1 is SGHKS, CDR2 YYEKEE, per germline (reference sequence). CDR3 length equals 15 residues. The CDR3, as DNA: TGTGCCAGCACCTCGAACGAGGGGCGGTTGGCTGAAGCTTTCTTT. It encodes CASTSNEGRLAEAFF.

V is TRBV5-1 and J is TRBJ2-1; TRBD2 aligns across 12 bases. The CDR3 sequence is 15 residues long. Trimming removed 4 bases from V and 8 bases from J; junction bases left unmatched: 7. Germline loops: CDR1 SGHRS, CDR2 YFSETQ. For the CDR3, the DNA is TGCGCCAGCAGCGACCTAGCGGGGGGGCGATATGAGCAGTTCTTC. Translating it yields CASSDLAGGRYEQFF.

The gene calls are TRBV27 and TRBJ2-1; D remains ambiguous. CDR1 is MNHEY and CDR2 is SMNVEV in the germline V gene (reference sequence). Trimming took 5 bases from V and 7 from J, leaving 24 bases between them. The CDR3 consists of 17 residues. DNA for the CDR3: TGTGCCAGCAGTCCGACCCCAGACGCTCAGGTAGGGAATGAGCAGTTCTTC. This codes for CASSPTPDAQVGNEQFF.

This clone was seen only a few times. The gene calls are TRBV11-2 and TRBJ2-7, with 8 bases lining up with TRBD2. Germline CDR1 and CDR2: SGHAT and FQNNGV. The CDR3 is 14 residues long. Trimming at V came to 5 bases and at J to 6 bases, leaving 9 bases not matched to a gene. CDR3 bases: TGTGCCAGCAGCGCCGGGGGGGCGGGATCCGAGCAGTACTTC. Its protein product is CASSAGGAGSEQYF.

The J gene is TRBJ1-2, the V gene TRBV16; possible D gene TRBD1, 5 bases. The CDR3 runs 15 residues. The germline V gene encodes CDR1 KGHSY and CDR2 FQNENV. V was clipped by 0 bases and J by 7 bases, with 15 bases between them. The CDR3 reads CASSQSQGDGRGYTF. The DNA of the CDR3 is TGTGCCAGCAGCCAATCGCAAGGGGACGGCCGTGGCTACACCTTC.

The chain links TRBV2 to TRBJ1-1; possible D gene TRBD1, 5 bases. The CDR3 is 14 residues long. CDR1 and CDR2 (germline): SNHLY, FYNNEI. V gave up 1 base and J gave up 5 bases, with 11 bases separating them. The CDR3 sequence is CASSEDGARTEAFF. CDR3 DNA: TGTGCCAGCAGTGAAGACGGGGCAAGGACTGAAGCTTTCTTT.

The CDR3 loop is CASSVAGGTNTGELFF. DNA for the CDR3: TGTGCCAGCAGCGTAGCTGGGGGGACGAACACCGGGGAGCTGTTTTTT. The V call is TRBV9, the J call TRBJ2-2, with D possibly matching TRBD2 (6 bases). The CDR3 covers 16 residues. CDR1 and CDR2 (germline): SGDLS, YYNGEE. Trimming cost V 0 bases and J 0 bases, with 9 bases left between them.

This chain joins TRBV27 and TRBJ2-4; D may match TRBD1 or TRBD2 (5 bases each). Trimming stripped 0 bases from V and 0 bases from J, with 9 bases between. Germline values: CDR1 MNHEY, CDR2 SMNVEV (reference sequence). The CDR3 is 16 amino acids. CDR3: CASSLSVGVAKNIQYF. The CDR3 nucleotides read TGTGCCAGCAGTTTATCAGTGGGGGTAGCCAAAAACATTCAGTACTTC.

This chain's CDR3 is CASSELAHSPLHF. CDR3 nucleotide sequence: TGTGCCAGCAGTGAACTCGCCCATTCACCCCTCCACTTT. This chain uses TRBV2 with TRBJ1-6; D is unclear. V shed 2 bases and J shed 8 bases, with 7 bases lying between them. CDR3 size: 13 residues. Germline V CDR1 and CDR2: SNHLY, FYNNEI.

The rearrangement links TRBV28 to TRBJ1-2; TRBD1 matches at 7 bases. The J segment lost 2 bases and the V segment lost 5 bases, leaving 2 bases of the junction unmatched. The CDR3 loop spans 13 amino acids. Germline V gives CDR1 MDHEN, CDR2 SYDVKM. The CDR3 nucleotides are TGTGCCAGCAGTGCAGGGGGGAACTATGGCTACACCTTC. As protein: CASSAGGNYGYTF.

This clone appeared once. The rearrangement joins TRBV5-1 to TRBJ1-2; the D gene is possibly TRBD1 (6 bases). The V gene's germline CDR1 is SGHRS and CDR2 YFSETQ. The V end was cut by 4 bases, the J end by 4 bases, with 14 bases between. This CDR3 has 14 amino acids. The chain's CDR3 is CASSPGGEIYGYTF. CDR3 DNA: TGCGCCAGCAGCCCCGGGGGCGAGATCTATGGCTACACCTTC.

The rearrangement joins TRBV28 to TRBJ1-5; no reliable D call. The CDR3 is made up of 19 amino acids. Trimming pared 2 bases from V and 0 bases from J, leaving 20 bases between. Germline V gene data show CDR1 as MDHEN and CDR2 as SYDVKM. CDR3 DNA: TGTGCCAGCAGTTTACGACAAACAAATAACTTAAATAGCAATCAGCCCCAGCATTTT. Translated: CASSLRQTNNLNSNQPQHF.

The chain has TRBV7-3 and TRBJ2-1; TRBD1 agrees at 8 bases. The CDR3 sequence is 15 residues long. Trimming at V came to 0 bases and at J to 8 bases, leaving 6 bases not matched to a gene. CDR1 SGHTA and CDR2 FQGTGA come from the germline V gene. In DNA form, the CDR3 reads TGTGCCAGCAGCTTAACCGGGACAGGTGTGGATGAGCAGTTCTTC. It specifies CASSLTGTGVDEQFF. The entire variable domain, with the rest obtained from reference TRBV7-3 and TRBJ2-1, is as follows: GAGVSQTPSNKVTEKGKYVELRCDPISGHTALYWYRQSLGQGPEFLIYFQGTGAADDSGLPNDRFFAVRPEGSVSTLKIQRTERGDSAVYLCASSLTGTGVDEQFFGPGTRLTVL.

The V call is TRBV11-1, the J call TRBJ2-5; tentatively, D is TRBD2 (6 bases). CDR3 size: 14 residues. The germline V gene encodes CDR1 SGHAT and CDR2 FQDESV (reference sequence). Trimming took 5 bases from V and 2 from J, leaving 12 bases between them. The CDR3 reads CASSRAGTQETQYF. CDR3 nucleotide sequence: TGTGCCAGCAGCCGTGCCGGGACTCAAGAGACCCAGTACTTC.

The chain is built from TRBV24-1 and TRBJ1-1; 7 bases fit TRBD1. This CDR3 is 13 amino acids long. CDR1 KGHDR and CDR2 SFDVKD come from the germline V gene. J gave up 4 bases and V 11 bases, and 9 bases lay outside the gene matches. The CDR3 protein is CAIRGGAGTEAFF. The CDR3 DNA is TGTGCCATCAGAGGGGGCGCCGGCACTGAAGCTTTCTTT.